The T cell receptor beta chain under discussion was sequenced for a study of cytomegalovirus exposure and HLA in healthy donors. Study-wide background: Earlier work reported about 110 million unique TCR beta sequences from about 190 million T cells. Genotyping showed less than 85% of fewer than 500 donors falling in the Caucasian-associated ancestry cluster. Overall study results and limits: In vitro data verified a few CMV-associated chains as specific for CMV antigens. A later look showed TCR association rates differing by HLA locus, highest for DRB1 and lowest for HLA-C.

Primers: 60 Vbeta forward and 13 Jbeta reverse. Assay: immunoSEQ multiplex PCR; the TCRdb copy retains only in-frame clones and omits some. The sample has around 200,000 clones, nearly 80% seen once. Germline V CDR1 and CDR2: SGHVS, FQNEAQ. The CDR3 has 14 residues. The V gene lost 5 bases and the J gene lost 2 bases, with 13 bases spanning the gap. A word on this clone: The target antigen is unknown. Other DNA sequences of this sample code for an identical CDR3.

This receptor was identified in a man aged 18 to 30 in good health and CMV-seronegative. Sequenced material: PBMCs. The chain uses TRBV7-8 and TRBJ2-7; perhaps TRBD2 as D (6 bases). The CDR3 bases are TGTGCCAGCAGCGATATCGGAGGGGCCTACGAGCAGTACTTC. Translating it yields CASSDIGGAYEQYF.